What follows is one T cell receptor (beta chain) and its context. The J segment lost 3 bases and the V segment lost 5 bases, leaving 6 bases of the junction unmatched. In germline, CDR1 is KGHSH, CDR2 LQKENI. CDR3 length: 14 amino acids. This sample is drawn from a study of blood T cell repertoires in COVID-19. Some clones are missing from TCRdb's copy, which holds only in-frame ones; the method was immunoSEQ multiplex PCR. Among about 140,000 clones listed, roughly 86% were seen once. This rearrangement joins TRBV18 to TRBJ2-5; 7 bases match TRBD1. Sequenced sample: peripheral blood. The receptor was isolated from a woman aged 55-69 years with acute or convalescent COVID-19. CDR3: CASSTSGTEETQYF. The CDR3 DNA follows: TGTGCCAGCTCAACCTCCGGGACAGAAGAGACCCAGTACTTC.